The 21 T cell receptor beta chains below come from one sample, sequenced in a study of yellow fever vaccine responses in identical twins. TCRdb used MiXCR to reprocess the RT-PCR reads, holding one entry per CDR3 protein. The sample has fewer than 2,000 distinct CDR3 sequences, roughly 86% seen once; the top ten hold about 5%. Specimen: T cells from blood (PBMCs), unsorted or a sorted subset (not recorded which), collected before or after yellow fever vaccination (not recorded which). All receptors come from a woman aged 18-29 years who received the yellow fever vaccine.

The rearrangement joins TRBV11-1 to TRBJ2-2, with TRBD1 matching over 10 bases. J lost 4 bases, V lost 0 bases, and 8 bases had no gene match. Germline values: CDR1 SGHAT, CDR2 FQDESV (reference sequence). This CDR3 contains 18 residues. In DNA form, the CDR3 reads TGTGCCAGCAGCTTAGCAATAACCGGGACAGGGGCCACCGGGGAGCTGTTTTTT. Translation gives CASSLAITGTGATGELFF.

The chain couples TRBV20-1 to TRBJ2-1; the match to TRBD2 covers 11 bases. Germline assignment: CDR1 DFQATT and CDR2 SNEGSKA (reference sequence). V shed 8 bases and J 6 bases; nucleotides not matched to a gene: 9. This CDR3 is built from 14 residues. The CDR3 is CSPDTSGGSNEQFF. CDR3 coding DNA: TGCAGTCCAGATACTAGCGGGGGCTCCAATGAGCAGTTCTTC.

This chain joins TRBV5-1 and TRBJ2-1; 10 positions agree with TRBD2. The CDR3 length is 16 residues. V was clipped by 0 bases and J by 3 bases; unmatched bases: 3. Germline loops: CDR1 SGHRS, CDR2 YFSETQ. The CDR3 bases are TGCGCCAGCAGCTTGGAACTAGCGGGAAACTACAATGAGCAGTTCTTC. Protein product: CASSLELAGNYNEQFF.

This rearrangement joins TRBV10-3 to TRBJ2-7, with 8 bases that match TRBD2. Looked up from germline, CDR1 is ENHRY and CDR2 is SYGVKD. The CDR3 runs to 13 residues. Trimming took 7 bases from V and 7 from J; bases not matched to a gene: 9. For the CDR3, the DNA is TGTGCCATCACCCATAGACTAGCGAGGGAGCAGTACTTC. It codes for CAITHRLAREQYF.

V gene TRBV29-1 combines with J gene TRBJ2-3, with D unresolved. Trimming pared 2 bases from V and 0 bases from J, leaving 12 bases between. CDR1 is SQVTM, CDR2 ANQGSEA, per germline. This CDR3 is built from 15 residues. The CDR3 spells CSVERPLVSTDTQYF. CDR3 coding DNA: TGCAGCGTTGAAAGGCCCCTAGTCAGCACAGATACGCAGTATTTT.

The V gene is TRBV12-3 or TRBV12-4, the J gene TRBJ1-6; a weak D match, TRBD1 (5 bases). V shed 6 bases and J shed 8 bases, with 17 bases lying between them. The CDR3 has 15 residues. This CDR3 is CASRLRAMTDSPLHF. Here the CDR3 DNA reads TGTGCCAGCAGACTTCGGGCAATGACAGATTCACCCCTCCACTTT.

In its sample, this clonotype was seen a few times. The rearrangement joins TRBV7-9 to TRBJ1-3; D uncertain. V was clipped by 11 bases and J by 4 bases, with 15 bases between them. The CDR3 is 13 amino acids. The germline V gene has CDR1 SEHNR and CDR2 FQNEAQ (reference sequence). The DNA of the CDR3 is TGTGCCTACGATAATTTGGCCGGAAACACCATATATTTT. It translates to CAYDNLAGNTIYF.

J is TRBJ2-3 and V is TRBV11-1; D assignment may be TRBD1 or TRBD2 (5 bases each). Germline-derived CDR1 and CDR2 are SGHAT and FQDESV (reference sequence). The CDR3 runs 15 residues. Trimming left V 5 bases short and J 3 bases short, with 15 bases between. This CDR3 is CASSRGAGFTDTQYF. In DNA, the CDR3 is TGTGCCAGCAGCCGAGGGGCAGGGTTTACAGATACGCAGTATTTT.

CDR3 residues: CASSPGTGAYEQYF. The CDR3 DNA follows: TGTGCCAGCAGCCCAGGGACAGGAGCCTACGAGCAGTACTTC. This chain connects TRBV13 to TRBJ2-7, with 8 bases that match TRBD1. The V segment lost 5 bases and the J segment 2 bases; nucleotides outside the gene matches: 5. The CDR3 is 14 residues long. Germline CDR1 reads PRHDT; CDR2 reads FYEKMQ (reference sequence).

This clonotype has just a few counts. The CDR3 spells CASSPSTDTQYF. CDR3 sequence (DNA): TGTGCCAGCAGTCCTAGCACAGATACGCAGTATTTT. The chain combines TRBV27 with TRBJ2-3; the D is unclear. This CDR3 contains 12 residues. Trimming removed 5 bases at V and 0 bases at J, with 3 bases between. Per the germline V gene, CDR1 is MNHEY and CDR2 is SMNVEV (reference sequence).

The J gene is TRBJ2-1, the V gene TRBV20-1; 7 bases are shared with TRBD1. The CDR3 runs to 12 residues. From germline, CDR1 is DFQATT and CDR2 SNEGSKA (reference sequence). Trimming took 3 bases from V and 6 from J; bases not matched to a gene: 2. CDR3 amino acids: CSARRDSNEQFF. Here the CDR3 DNA reads TGCAGTGCTAGGAGGGACAGCAATGAGCAGTTCTTC.

The sample holds a few counts of this clonotype. The chain has TRBV7-8 and TRBJ2-1; TRBD2 aligns across 7 bases. The CDR3 runs to 14 residues. Germline V CDR1 and CDR2: SGHVS, FQNEAQ. J was trimmed by 4 bases and V by 1 base; bases with no gene match: 1. CDR3 bases: TGTGCCAGCAGCTTAGGACTAGCTTACAATGAGCAGTTCTTC. The encoded protein is CASSLGLAYNEQFF.

V is TRBV10-1 and J is TRBJ2-3, with 15 positions matching TRBD2. V shed 6 bases, J shed 6 bases, and the junction held 7 bases outside the gene matches. CDR1 is WNHNN, CDR2 SYGVQD, per germline (reference sequence). The CDR3 has 16 residues. The CDR3 DNA is TGCGCCAGCAGCTCGGGGACTAGCGGGGGGCTGGATACGCAGTATTTT. Translation: CASSSGTSGGLDTQYF.

The CDR3 nucleotides are TGTGCCACCAGCGAGGGAGAAAACATTCAGTACTTC. It encodes CATSEGENIQYF. This chain connects TRBV15 to TRBJ2-4; D may be TRBD2 (5 bases). The V gene's germline CDR1 is LNHNV and CDR2 YYDKDF (reference sequence). Trimming removed 5 bases at V and 5 bases at J, with 7 bases between. This CDR3 is built from 12 residues.

The rearrangement links TRBV7-8 to TRBJ2-7; 9 bases line up with TRBD1. The CDR3 sequence is 14 residues long. V dropped 8 bases and J dropped 6; count of bases not matched to a gene: 11. CDR1 is SGHVS and CDR2 is FQNEAQ in the germline V gene. Here the CDR3 reads CASRPRGQGVEQYF. The CDR3 DNA follows: TGTGCCAGCCGCCCTAGGGGACAGGGTGTCGAGCAGTACTTC. Full variable domain (rest looked up from reference TRBV7-8 and TRBJ2-7): GAGVSQSPRYKVAKRGQDVALRCDPISGHVSLFWYQQALGQGPEFLTYFQNEAQLDKSGLPSDRFFAERPEGSVSTLKIQRTQQEDSAVYLCASRPRGQGVEQYFGPGTRLTVT.

This clonotype was observed a few times. V is TRBV5-4 and J is TRBJ2-5; the D gene is possibly TRBD2 (7 bases). V lost 0 bases to trimming and J lost 5 bases, with 14 bases between them. Germline-derived CDR1 and CDR2 are SGHNT and YYREEE (reference sequence). The CDR3 runs to 15 residues. CDR3 amino acids: CASSLASGGGETQYF. CDR3 nucleotides: TGTGCCAGCAGCTTGGCTAGCGGAGGGGGGGAGACCCAGTACTTC. Supplemented by reference TRBV5-4 and TRBJ2-5, the full variable domain reads ETGVTQSPTHLIKTRGQQVTLRCSSQSGHNTVSWYQQALGQGPQFIFQYYREEENGRGNFPPRFSGLQFPNYSSELNVNALELDDSALYLCASSLASGGGETQYFGPGTRLLVL.

This chain connects TRBV10-1 to TRBJ2-7, with TRBD1 matching over 12 bases. V lost 6 bases, J lost 2 bases, and 11 bases stayed unmatched. The CDR3 is 17 residues long. Germline assignment: CDR1 WNHNN and CDR2 SYGVQD (reference sequence). The CDR3 DNA reads TGCGCCAGCAGCAGTACGAAGGGACAGGGGGCGCCCTACGAGCAGTACTTC. Translated: CASSSTKGQGAPYEQYF.

This clonotype was recorded a few times. The chain is built from TRBV6-1 and TRBJ1-5, with 10 bases aligning to TRBD1. Germline assignment: CDR1 MNHNS and CDR2 SASEGT. Unmatched junction bases numbered 3, after V lost 6 bases and J lost 4 bases. The CDR3 has 14 residues. For the CDR3, the DNA is TGTGCCAGCAGAGGGACAGGGGAAAATCAGCCCCAGCATTTT. Amino acids: CASRGTGENQPQHF.

V is TRBV6-4 and J is TRBJ2-1; the match to TRBD2 covers 8 bases. The CDR3 runs to 14 residues. The germline V gene has CDR1 MRHNA and CDR2 SNTAGT. V was pared by 2 bases and J by 6 bases, with 3 bases of the junction left unmatched. CDR3 DNA: TGTGCCAGCAGTGACGCCGGGGGGGCCAATGAGCAGTTCTTC. Translated, it gives CASSDAGGANEQFF.

The chain recombines TRBV5-1 with TRBJ2-2, with D perhaps given as TRBD1 or TRBD2 (5 bases each). The ends were cut back, 4 bases at V and 4 bases at J, with 20 bases in the middle. The CDR3 totals 17 residues. The germline V gene encodes CDR1 SGHRS and CDR2 YFSETQ. This CDR3 is CASSPWRPGPSTGELFF. DNA for the CDR3: TGCGCCAGCAGCCCGTGGAGACCGGGACCAAGCACCGGGGAGCTGTTTTTT.

The chain couples TRBV11-2 to TRBJ1-6, with a weak D call TRBD1 (5 bases). The CDR3 is made up of 14 amino acids. Trimming stripped 3 bases from V and 5 bases from J, with 8 bases between. CDR1 and CDR2 from the germline V gene are SGHAT and FQNNGV. CDR3 protein: CASSLTVNNSPLHF. CDR3 nucleotide sequence: TGTGCCAGCAGCTTGACAGTGAATAATTCACCCCTCCACTTT.